The present T cell receptor beta chain was sequenced within a study of early T cells in non-severe SARS-CoV-2 infection. Study-wide context: Sequenced material consisted of bulk RNA (from unsorted whole blood), and chains were unpaired. The study's findings and limits: Matching results from VDJdb favored anti-spike CD8 responses, leaving private and CD4 specificities undetected.

This clonotype was seen once. The antigen is undetermined. V was clipped by 1 base and J by 8 bases, with 12 bases between them. The V gene's germline CDR1 is MGHRA and CDR2 YSYEKL. CDR3 length: 14 residues. TCRdb reanalysed the 5' RACE reads using MiXCR and keeps one entry per CDR3 protein. The repertoire holds about 59,000 distinct CDR3 sequences, with around 14% as singletons. This clonotype was obtained from an adult who was a healthcare worker with PCR-confirmed SARS-CoV-2 infection or an uninfected control (not recorded which). Sequences were derived from whole blood, sampled at baseline. The chain combines TRBV4-1 with TRBJ2-4; D perhaps matches TRBD2 (6 bases). In DNA, the CDR3 is TGCGCCAGCAGCCAAGGAGGTAGCGGTGACATTCAGTACTTC. Translation: CASSQGGSGDIQYF.